Listed here are 18 T cell receptor beta chains from one sample, sequenced in a study of cytomegalovirus exposure and HLA in healthy donors (dated by TCRdb to about 2017). Libraries were prepared through the immunoSEQ multiplex PCR assay. A mixture of 60 forward primers for TCR Vbeta segments and 13 reverse primers for TCR Jbeta segments was used in the multiplex PCR. Entries here come from immuneACCESS through TCRdb and include only in-frame sequences with V and J called. Some clones fail to appear in such tables; in the studies checked, an unresolved V gene covers under half of the shortfall, and the cause of the remainder is unknown. The sample records about 180,000 clones, almost 85% of which are singletons. The ten biggest clones cover approximately 0.47% of the sample. Specimen: PBMCs. Every receptor here comes from a woman between 50 and 59 years old in good health and CMV-seronegative.

The chain uses TRBV19 and TRBJ1-3, with D hard to call. The germline CDR1 and CDR2 sequences are LNHDA and SQIVND (reference sequence). Trimming pared 7 bases from V and 0 bases from J, leaving 10 bases between. The CDR3 length is 14 residues. The CDR3 protein is CASNPGTSGNTIYF. CDR3 sequence (DNA): TGTGCCAGTAACCCAGGCACCTCTGGAAACACCATATATTTT.

The rearrangement joins TRBV9 to TRBJ2-1, with TRBD2 identical over 14 bases. The CDR3 runs to 15 residues. The germline V gene encodes CDR1 SGDLS and CDR2 YYNGEE. Trimming cost V 6 bases and J 7 bases; bases outside gene matches: 6. The CDR3 here is CASTGTSGGFNEQFF. In nucleotides, the CDR3 is TGTGCCAGCACCGGGACTAGCGGGGGATTTAATGAGCAGTTCTTC.

The chain uses TRBV21-1 and TRBJ2-3; the listed D gene, TRBD2, was not tested against the DNA. TRBV21-1 is listed as a pseudogene. The CDR3 is 18 amino acids. CDR3 bases: TGTGCCAGCAGCAAAGGACTAGCGATCCGAAGGTCCACAGATACGCAGTATTTT. Encoded protein: CASSKGLAIRRSTDTQYF.

The chain couples TRBV19 to TRBJ2-7; 9 bases map to TRBD1. CDR3 length equals 15 residues. V lost 5 bases and J lost 7; bases outside the gene matches: 12. Germline values: CDR1 LNHDA, CDR2 SQIVND (reference sequence). Here the CDR3 DNA reads TGTGCCAGTAGTTCACGGGACAGGGATTTTTGGGAGCAGTACTTC. Residues: CASSSRDRDFWEQYF. Based on the CDR3 plus reference TRBV19 and TRBJ2-7, the full variable domain is DGGITQSPKYLFRKEGQNVTLSCEQNLNHDAMYWYRQDPGQGLRLIYYSQIVNDFQKGDIAEGYSVSREKKESFPLTVTSAQKNPTAFYLCASSSRDRDFWEQYFGPGTRLTVT.

J is TRBJ2-3 and V is TRBV7-6; a possible D gene is TRBD2 (6 bases). Deletions cut 5 bases from V and 2 bases from J, with 11 bases between. Germline CDR1 reads SGHVS; CDR2 reads FNYEAQ. The CDR3 spans 14 residues. CDR3 loop: CASSPRGFTDTQYF. In DNA form, the CDR3 reads TGTGCCAGCAGCCCCCGGGGGTTCACAGATACGCAGTATTTT.

The rearrangement joins TRBV11-3 to TRBJ2-1; 8 positions match TRBD1. CDR3 length: 17 amino acids. Germline CDR1 reads SGHNT; CDR2 reads YENEEA. The J segment lost 7 bases and the V segment lost 4 bases, leaving 15 bases of the junction unmatched. CDR3 residues: CASSSGQGRGLGNEQFF. CDR3 nucleotides: TGTGCCAGCAGCTCAGGACAGGGAAGGGGGTTAGGGAATGAGCAGTTCTTC. The variable domain in full, completed from reference TRBV11-3 and TRBJ2-1, reads EAGVVQSPRYKIIEKKQPVAFWCNPISGHNTLYWYLQNLGQGPELLIRYENEEAVDDSQLPKDRFSAERLKGVDSTLKIQPAELGDSAVYLCASSSGQGRGLGNEQFFGPGTRLTVL.

CDR3 sequence reads: CASSPQEGITGELFF. CDR3 DNA: TGCGCCAGCAGCCCACAGGAGGGGATCACCGGGGAGCTGTTTTTT. J is TRBJ2-2 and V is TRBV4-1, with TRBD2 as a possible D gene (6 bases). V gave up 4 bases and J gave up 4 bases, with 13 bases separating them. The CDR3 has 15 residues. CDR1 is MGHRA and CDR2 is YSYEKL in the germline V gene.

The chain uses TRBV7-2 and TRBJ1-2; a possible D gene is TRBD1 (6 bases). This CDR3 is built from 15 residues. V lost 0 bases and J lost 3, with 11 bases in between. Germline values: CDR1 SGHTA, CDR2 FQGNSA. In nucleotides, the CDR3 is TGTGCCAGCAGCTTAGCAAATAACAGGGACTATGGCTACACCTTC. It yields the protein CASSLANNRDYGYTF. The full variable domain, with the rest looked up from reference TRBV7-2 and TRBJ1-2, is GAGVSQSPSNKVTEKGKDVELRCDPISGHTALYWYRQSLGQGLEFLIYFQGNSAPDKSGLPSDRFSAERTGGSVSTLTIQRTQQEDSAVYLCASSLANNRDYGYTFGSGTRLTVV.

The V call is TRBV7-3, the J call TRBJ1-2; TRBD1 matches at 8 bases. CDR1 SGHTA and CDR2 FQGTGA come from the germline V gene. V shed 6 bases, J shed 1 base, and the junction held 4 bases outside the gene matches. This CDR3 has 14 residues. The CDR3 loop reads CASSLQGGNYGYTF. The CDR3 DNA reads TGTGCCAGCAGTCTACAGGGGGGTAACTATGGCTACACCTTC. Full variable domain (missing parts from reference TRBV7-3 and TRBJ1-2): GAGVSQTPSNKVTEKGKYVELRCDPISGHTALYWYRQSLGQGPEFLIYFQGTGAADDSGLPNDRFFAVRPEGSVSTLKIQRTERGDSAVYLCASSLQGGNYGYTFGSGTRLTVV.

The J gene is TRBJ1-2, the V gene TRBV28; D is possibly TRBD1 (5 bases). V lost 1 base and J 4 bases, leaving 19 bases between the germline ends. Germline V gives CDR1 MDHEN, CDR2 SYDVKM. This CDR3 contains 17 residues. The CDR3 DNA reads TGTGCCAGCAGTTTATCCTACCCGGGGGAGATCGGCTATGGCTACACCTTC. This sequence encodes CASSLSYPGEIGYGYTF.

The CDR3 nucleotides are TGTGCCAGCAGGCAGTATCAGCCCCAGCATTTT. It translates to CASRQYQPQHF. The V gene is TRBV6-1, the J gene TRBJ1-5, with D unresolved. Trimming removed 6 bases from V and 5 bases from J, with 5 bases in between. The CDR3 totals 11 residues. Germline assignment: CDR1 MNHNS and CDR2 SASEGT.

The V and J genes are TRBV30 and TRBJ1-1; 7 nucleotides agree with TRBD1. The CDR3 is made up of 14 amino acids. Germline values: CDR1 GTSNPN, CDR2 SVGIG (reference sequence). The V and J ends lost 1 base and 1 base, in that order; junction bases with no gene match: 3. The CDR3 region has the DNA TGTGCCTGGAGTGCCAGGGGGAAGAACACTGAAGCTTTCTTT. Its protein is CAWSARGKNTEAFF.

The rearrangement joins TRBV6-7 to TRBJ2-3; possible D gene TRBD2, 6 bases. TRBV6-7 belongs to the ORF category, with a function that is uncertain. V dropped 1 base and J dropped 2 bases, with 13 bases sitting between them. This CDR3 is built from 16 residues. The CDR3 region has the DNA TGTGCCAGCAGTTACTGGTCGCGGGGCAACACAGATACGCAGTATTTT. Translating gives CASSYWSRGNTDTQYF.

The chain couples TRBV21-1 to TRBJ1-1; the table's D call of TRBD1 was not tested on the DNA. TRBV21-1 is a recognized pseudogene. The CDR3 runs to 17 residues. The CDR3 loop reads CASSKAAGTGVDTEAFF. The DNA for the CDR3 is TGTGCCAGCAGCAAAGCGGCAGGAACAGGGGTTGACACTGAAGCTTTCTTT.

The CDR3 nucleotides read TGTGCCAGCTCGCAAAACTCCGGAAACACCATATATTTT. This translates into CASSQNSGNTIYF. J is TRBJ1-3 and V is TRBV18; D not certain. Trimming pared 6 bases from V and 4 bases from J, leaving 10 bases between. CDR1 and CDR2 from the germline V gene are KGHSH and LQKENI. The CDR3 runs 13 residues. Based on the CDR3 plus reference TRBV18 and TRBJ1-3, the full variable domain is NAGVMQNPRHLVRRRGQEARLRCSPMKGHSHVYWYRQLPEEGLKFMVYLQKENIIDESGMPKERFSAEFPKEGPSILRIQQVVRGDSAAYFCASSQNSGNTIYFGEGSWLTVV.

Here the CDR3 reads CASSSASASGNTIYF. As DNA, the CDR3 is TGTGCCAGCAGTTCGGCAAGCGCCTCTGGAAACACCATATATTTT. The chain links TRBV27 to TRBJ1-3; D unresolved. CDR3 size: 15 residues. Germline V gene lookup returns CDR1 MNHEY and CDR2 SMNVEV (reference sequence). V lost 4 bases and J lost 0, with 10 bases in between.

J is TRBJ2-7 and V is TRBV7-9, with D unclear. The CDR3 contains 14 residues. Germline CDR1 and CDR2: SEHNR and FQNEAQ (reference sequence). Deletions cut 5 bases from V and 0 bases from J, with 11 bases between. CDR3 residues: CASSQVGTSYEQYF. DNA for the CDR3: TGTGCCAGCAGCCAGGTCGGCACCTCCTACGAGCAGTACTTC.

This sequence joins TRBV6-4 and TRBJ1-3; weak D call: TRBD1 (6 bases). CDR1 is MRHNA and CDR2 is SNTAGT in the germline V gene. Trimming removed 4 bases at V and 4 bases at J, with 14 bases between. This CDR3 has 15 amino acids. CDR3 DNA sequence: TGTGCCAGCAGTGGTCGGGGGGGGCTAGGAAACACCATATATTTT. It is translated as CASSGRGGLGNTIYF.